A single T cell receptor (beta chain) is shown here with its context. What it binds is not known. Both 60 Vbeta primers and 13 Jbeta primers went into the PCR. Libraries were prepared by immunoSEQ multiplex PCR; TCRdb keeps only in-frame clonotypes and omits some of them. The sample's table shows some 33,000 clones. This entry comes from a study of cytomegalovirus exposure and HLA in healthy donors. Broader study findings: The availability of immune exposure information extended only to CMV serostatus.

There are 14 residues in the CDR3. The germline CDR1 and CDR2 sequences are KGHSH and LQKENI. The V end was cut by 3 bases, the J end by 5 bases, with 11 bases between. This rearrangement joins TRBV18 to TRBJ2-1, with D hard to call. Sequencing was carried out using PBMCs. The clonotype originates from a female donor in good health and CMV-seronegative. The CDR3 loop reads CASSPGTDNNEQFF. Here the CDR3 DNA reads TGTGCCAGCTCACCGGGTACAGATAACAATGAGCAGTTCTTC.